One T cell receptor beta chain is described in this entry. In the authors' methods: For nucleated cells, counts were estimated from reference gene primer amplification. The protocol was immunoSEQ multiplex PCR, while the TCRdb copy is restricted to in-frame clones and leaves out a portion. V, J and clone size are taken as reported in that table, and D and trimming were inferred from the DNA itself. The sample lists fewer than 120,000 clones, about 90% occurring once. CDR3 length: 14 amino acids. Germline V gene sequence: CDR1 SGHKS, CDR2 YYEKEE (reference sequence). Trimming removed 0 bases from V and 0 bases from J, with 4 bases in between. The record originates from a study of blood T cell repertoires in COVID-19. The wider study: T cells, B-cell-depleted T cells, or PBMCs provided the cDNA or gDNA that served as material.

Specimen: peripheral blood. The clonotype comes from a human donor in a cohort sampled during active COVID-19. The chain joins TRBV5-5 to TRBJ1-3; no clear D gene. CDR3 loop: CASSLGGSGNTIYF. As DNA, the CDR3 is TGTGCCAGCAGCTTGGGAGGCTCTGGAAACACCATATATTTT.